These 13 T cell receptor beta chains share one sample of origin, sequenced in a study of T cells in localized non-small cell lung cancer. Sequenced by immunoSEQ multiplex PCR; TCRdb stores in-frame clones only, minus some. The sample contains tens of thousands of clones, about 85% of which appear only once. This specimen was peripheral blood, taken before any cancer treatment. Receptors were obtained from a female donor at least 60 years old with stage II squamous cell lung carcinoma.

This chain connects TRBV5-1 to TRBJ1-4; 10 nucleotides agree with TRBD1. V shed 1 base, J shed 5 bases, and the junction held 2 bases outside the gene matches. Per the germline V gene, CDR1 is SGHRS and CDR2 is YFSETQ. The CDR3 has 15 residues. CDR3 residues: CASSLQGQGNEKLFF. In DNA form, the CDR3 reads TGCGCCAGCAGCTTGCAGGGACAGGGGAATGAAAAACTGTTTTTT.

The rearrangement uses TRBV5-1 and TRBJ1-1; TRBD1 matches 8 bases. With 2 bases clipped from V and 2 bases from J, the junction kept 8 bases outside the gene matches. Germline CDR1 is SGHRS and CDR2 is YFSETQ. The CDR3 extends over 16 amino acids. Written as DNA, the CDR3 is TGCGCCAGCAGCTTCTCCGGACAGGGAGCAAACACTGAAGCTTTCTTT. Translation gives CASSFSGQGANTEAFF.

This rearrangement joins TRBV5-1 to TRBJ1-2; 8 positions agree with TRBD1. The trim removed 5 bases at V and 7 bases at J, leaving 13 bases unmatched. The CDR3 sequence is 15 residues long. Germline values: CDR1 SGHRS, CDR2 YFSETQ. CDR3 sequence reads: CASRTNAGGQGGYTF. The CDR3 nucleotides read TGCGCCAGCAGGACAAACGCAGGGGGCCAGGGTGGCTACACCTTC.

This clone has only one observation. CDR3 loop: CATSRGGDNEKLFF. For the CDR3, the DNA is TGTGCCACCAGCCGTGGGGGGGATAATGAAAAACTGTTTTTT. V is TRBV15 and J is TRBJ1-4; TRBD1 is a possible D gene (5 bases). The CDR3 extends over 14 amino acids. Germline-derived CDR1 and CDR2 are LNHNV and YYDKDF (reference sequence). V was shortened by 5 bases and J by 4 bases, with 11 bases between the two germline ends. The full variable domain, with the rest looked up from reference TRBV15 and TRBJ1-4, is DAMVIQNPRYQVTQFGKPVTLSCSQTLNHNVMYWYQQKSSQAPKLLFHYYDKDFNNEADTPDNFQSRRPNTSFCFLDIRSPGLGDTAMYLCATSRGGDNEKLFFGSGTQLSVL.

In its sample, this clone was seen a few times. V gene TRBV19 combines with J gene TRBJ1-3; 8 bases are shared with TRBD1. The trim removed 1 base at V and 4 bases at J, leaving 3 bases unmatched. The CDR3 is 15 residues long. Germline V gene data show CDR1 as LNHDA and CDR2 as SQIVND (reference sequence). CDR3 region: CASSIVQGAGNTIYF. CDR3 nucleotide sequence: TGTGCCAGTAGTATAGTTCAGGGGGCAGGAAACACCATATATTTT. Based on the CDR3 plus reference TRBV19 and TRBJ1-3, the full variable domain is DGGITQSPKYLFRKEGQNVTLSCEQNLNHDAMYWYRQDPGQGLRLIYYSQIVNDFQKGDIAEGYSVSREKKESFPLTVTSAQKNPTAFYLCASSIVQGAGNTIYFGEGSWLTVV.

In DNA, the CDR3 is TGTGCCAGCAGCCCCGGGGGACCCTACGAGCAGTACTTC. This encodes CASSPGGPYEQYF. The chain has TRBV4-2 and TRBJ2-7, with D perhaps TRBD2 (6 bases). The CDR3 is 13 amino acids. In germline, CDR1 is LGHNA, CDR2 YNFKEQ. Trimming removed 4 bases from V and 2 bases from J, with 9 bases in between.

CDR3 sequence: CASSPPDRGLGYTF. The CDR3 coding sequence is TGTGCCAGCAGCCCACCGGACAGGGGGCTTGGCTACACCTTC. The gene calls are TRBV7-2 and TRBJ1-2; 11 bases align to TRBD1. The CDR3 covers 14 residues. CDR1 and CDR2 from the germline V gene are SGHTA and FQGNSA. V gave up 5 bases and J gave up 7 bases; unmatched junction bases: 6.

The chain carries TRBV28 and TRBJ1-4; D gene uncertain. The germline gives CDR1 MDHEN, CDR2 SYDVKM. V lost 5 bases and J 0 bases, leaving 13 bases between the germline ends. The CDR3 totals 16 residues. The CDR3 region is CASSPPGIATNEKLFF. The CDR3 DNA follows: TGTGCCAGCAGTCCACCTGGGATAGCAACTAATGAAAAACTGTTTTTT.

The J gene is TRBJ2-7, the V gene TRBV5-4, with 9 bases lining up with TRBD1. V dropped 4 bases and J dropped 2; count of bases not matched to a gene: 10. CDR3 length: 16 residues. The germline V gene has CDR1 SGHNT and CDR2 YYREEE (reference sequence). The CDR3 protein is CASSGGGTGLTYEQYF. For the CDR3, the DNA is TGTGCCAGCAGCGGGGGCGGGACAGGGCTAACCTACGAGCAGTACTTC.

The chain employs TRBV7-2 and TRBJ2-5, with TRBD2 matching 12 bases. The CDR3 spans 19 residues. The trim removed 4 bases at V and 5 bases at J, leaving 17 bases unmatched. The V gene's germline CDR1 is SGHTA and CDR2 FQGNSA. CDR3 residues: CASSSRRSSGGAFPETQYF. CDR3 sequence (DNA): TGTGCCAGCAGCTCCCGAAGGTCTAGCGGGGGGGCCTTCCCGGAGACCCAGTACTTC.

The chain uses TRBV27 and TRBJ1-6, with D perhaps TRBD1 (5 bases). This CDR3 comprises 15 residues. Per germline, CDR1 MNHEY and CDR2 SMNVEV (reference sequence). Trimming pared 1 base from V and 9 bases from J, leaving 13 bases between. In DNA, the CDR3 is TGTGCCAGCAGTTTATATACAGGCGGAAGTTCACCCCTCCACTTT. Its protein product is CASSLYTGGSSPLHF.

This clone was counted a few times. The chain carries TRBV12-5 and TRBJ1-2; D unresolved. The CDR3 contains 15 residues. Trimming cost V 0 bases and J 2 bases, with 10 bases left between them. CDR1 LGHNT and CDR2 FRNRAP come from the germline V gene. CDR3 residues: CASGLVPSSNYGYTF. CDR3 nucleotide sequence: TGTGCTAGTGGTTTGGTACCTAGCAGCAACTATGGCTACACCTTC.

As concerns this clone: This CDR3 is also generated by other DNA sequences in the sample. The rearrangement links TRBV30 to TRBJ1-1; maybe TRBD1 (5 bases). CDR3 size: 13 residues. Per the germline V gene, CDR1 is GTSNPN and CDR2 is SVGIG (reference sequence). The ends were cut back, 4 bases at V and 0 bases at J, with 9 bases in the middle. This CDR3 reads CAWNGGVNTEAFF. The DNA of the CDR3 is TGTGCCTGGAATGGGGGGGTGAACACTGAAGCTTTCTTT.